This entry describes one TCR beta chain. The record originates from a study of cytomegalovirus exposure and HLA in healthy donors. TCRdb keeps only in-frame clones here, not all; method: immunoSEQ multiplex PCR. This table holds about 58,000 clones, about nine tenths found once. Germline assignment: CDR1 ENHRY and CDR2 SYGVKD. V was trimmed by 5 bases and J by 2 bases, leaving 9 bases between them. The CDR3 contains 13 residues. The approximately 120-subject validation cohort, separate from the 666-subject first cohort, included the donors. This receptor was identified in a man younger than 30 in good health and CMV-seronegative. This chain connects TRBV10-3 to TRBJ1-1; tentatively, D is TRBD1 (6 bases). Sequenced input: PBMCs. This CDR3 reads CAISNRVNTEAFF. The CDR3, as DNA: TGTGCCATCAGTAACAGGGTCAACACTGAAGCTTTCTTT.